The 5 T cell receptor beta chains below were found in one sample sequenced in a study of cytomegalovirus exposure and HLA in healthy donors. The PCR made use of 60 Vbeta and 13 Jbeta primers. Libraries were prepared by immunoSEQ multiplex PCR; TCRdb keeps only in-frame clonotypes and omits some of them. The sample holds 100,000 to 120,000 clones; 15% are singletons and the top ten take more than 0.8%. The specimen was PBMCs. The receptors come from a female donor in good health and CMV-seronegative.

This clone occurred a few times. The chain uses TRBV7-9 and TRBJ2-2; D is possibly TRBD1 (6 bases). CDR3 length: 18 amino acids. V was shortened by 6 bases and J by 0 bases, with 20 bases between the two germline ends. Germline values: CDR1 SEHNR, CDR2 FQNEAQ (reference sequence). CDR3 region: CASRTPLQGVANTGELFF. The DNA of the CDR3 is TGTGCCAGCAGGACCCCGCTACAGGGCGTCGCGAACACCGGGGAGCTGTTTTTT.

There are a few counts of this clone. This chain connects TRBV5-1 to TRBJ2-5; no definite D call. Trimming removed 1 base at V and 0 bases at J, with 7 bases between. The CDR3 has 14 residues. Looked up from germline, CDR1 is SGHRS and CDR2 is YFSETQ. This CDR3 is CASSLMSDQETQYF. The CDR3 region has the DNA TGCGCCAGCAGCTTGATGTCAGACCAAGAGACCCAGTACTTC.

The chain has TRBV6-5 and TRBJ1-3; D possibly corresponds to TRBD1 (5 bases). The V end lost 6 bases, the J end lost 0 bases, and 12 bases lay between the germline ends. Germline V gene lookup returns CDR1 MNHEY and CDR2 SVGAGI. The CDR3 spans 15 residues. CDR3 amino acids: CASRTGGGSGNTIYF. CDR3 coding DNA: TGTGCCAGCAGGACGGGGGGGGGCTCTGGAAACACCATATATTTT.

This clone was observed a handful of times. V gene TRBV4-2 combines with J gene TRBJ1-5; no reliable D call. The germline V gene has CDR1 LGHNA and CDR2 YNFKEQ. The CDR3 consists of 15 residues. Trimming removed 0 bases from V and 3 bases from J, with 9 bases in between. CDR3 protein: CASSQDRSANQPQHF. CDR3 coding DNA: TGTGCCAGCAGCCAAGATAGGAGTGCCAATCAGCCCCAGCATTTT.

The rearrangement joins TRBV10-3 to TRBJ1-1; 10 bases match TRBD1. V dropped 10 bases and J dropped 9; count of bases not matched to a gene: 8. CDR3 length: 12 amino acids. In germline, CDR1 is ENHRY, CDR2 SYGVKD. CDR3 nucleotides: TGTGCCACCGCCGGGACAGGGGATAAAGCTTTCTTT. Encoded protein: CATAGTGDKAFF.